The 19 T cell receptor beta chains given below trace back to one sample, sequenced in a study of blood T cell repertoires in COVID-19 (dated by TCRdb to 2020 to 2022). The library was generated by the immunoSEQ multiplex PCR assay. TCRdb stores this immuneACCESS table with in-frame sequences only. Part of the clones is absent; in the studies checked, under half of the shortfall reflects unresolved V genes, and no reason is known for the rest. The sample includes around 460,000 clones, with 80% to 90% observed a single time. 0.7% to 0.85% of the sample rests with the top ten. Specimen: peripheral blood. These TCRs come from a man between 18 and 29 years old with COVID-19, enrolled during active disease.

This chain connects TRBV10-3 to TRBJ1-5; D possibly corresponds to TRBD1 (5 bases). Germline V CDR1 and CDR2: ENHRY, SYGVKD. Trimming removed 6 bases from V and 1 base from J, with 10 bases in between. This CDR3 is 14 amino acids long. CDR3 protein: CAIRATESNQPQHF. CDR3 DNA sequence: TGTGCCATCAGGGCGACAGAGAGCAATCAGCCCCAGCATTTT.

This chain connects TRBV11-2 to TRBJ1-5; 7 positions agree with TRBD1. V was pared by 1 base and J by 5 bases, with 17 bases of the junction left unmatched. In germline, CDR1 is SGHAT, CDR2 FQNNGV. CDR3 length: 19 residues. Here the CDR3 DNA reads TGTGCCAGCAGCTTAGCACAGGGGCAGACCGTGGGAATGGATCAGCCCCAGCATTTT. Protein sequence: CASSLAQGQTVGMDQPQHF.

Concerning this clone: The junction differs from germline at one of its ends, possibly a read error. The chain links TRBV2 to TRBJ2-1, with D possibly matching TRBD2 (5 bases). This CDR3 spans 13 amino acids. Germline V gene lookup returns CDR1 SNHLY and CDR2 FYNNEI. CDR3 residues: CASSEADYHEQFF. In nucleotides, the CDR3 is TGTGCCAGCAGTGAAGCAGACTACCATGAGCAGTTCTTC.

The rearrangement joins TRBV11-1 to TRBJ1-1; D ambiguous. The CDR3 is 13 amino acids. Trimming removed 3 bases from V and 1 base from J, with 6 bases in between. CDR1 SGHAT and CDR2 FQDESV come from the germline V gene (reference sequence). CDR3 protein: CASSFGRNTEAFF. Here the CDR3 DNA reads TGTGCCAGCAGCTTCGGGAGGAACACTGAAGCTTTCTTT.

This chain connects TRBV10-3 to TRBJ1-3; no firm D call. Germline V lookup: CDR1 ENHRY, CDR2 SYGVKD. The CDR3 runs to 14 residues. The V end lost 5 bases, the J end lost 0 bases, and 8 bases lay between the germline ends. This CDR3 is CAISLGNSGNTIYF. Here the CDR3 DNA reads TGTGCCATCAGTTTGGGCAACTCTGGAAACACCATATATTTT.

The chain employs TRBV6-5 and TRBJ1-2; TRBD1 aligns across 9 bases. The ends lost 2 bases at V and 7 bases at J; junction bases unmatched: 2. The V gene's germline CDR1 is MNHEY and CDR2 SVGAGI. This CDR3 has 13 amino acids. CDR3 loop: CASSYPDRGGYTF. DNA of the CDR3: TGTGCCAGCAGTTACCCGGACAGGGGTGGCTACACCTTC.

This chain uses TRBV12-5 with TRBJ2-3; TRBD2 is a possible D gene (5 bases). Trimming stripped 9 bases from V and 4 bases from J, with 14 bases between. CDR3 length equals 13 residues. CDR1 is LGHNT, CDR2 FRNRAP, per germline. The DNA for the CDR3 is TGTGCTAGCTTGGCGGGCACTGCAGATACGCAGTATTTT. This sequence encodes CASLAGTADTQYF.

This clone has only one observation. The chain carries TRBV3-1 (or the pseudogene TRBV3-2) and TRBJ2-1; 7 nucleotides line up with TRBD2. The CDR3 length is 15 residues. V trimming: 3 bases; J trimming: 3 bases; junction bases outside the gene matches: 5. The germline V gene has CDR1 LGHDT and CDR2 YNNKEL (reference sequence). CDR3 nucleotides: TGTGCCAGCAGCCAGAGCGGGGAGTTCTACAATGAGCAGTTCTTC. It is translated as CASSQSGEFYNEQFF.

The rearrangement uses TRBV24-1 and TRBJ1-2; 12 positions match TRBD1. This CDR3 is 15 amino acids long. Looked up from germline, CDR1 is KGHDR and CDR2 is SFDVKD. V was pared by 3 bases and J by 7 bases, with 5 bases of the junction left unmatched. In nucleotides, the CDR3 is TGTGCCACCAGTGATCCGGGACAGGGGGCGGGTGGCTACACCTTC. Translating it yields CATSDPGQGAGGYTF.

CDR3 sequence (DNA): TGTGCCAGCTCTCTCAGGGAAGGAGAGACCCAGTACTTC. This gives the protein CASSLREGETQYF. V usage is TRBV18 and J usage is TRBJ2-5; D perhaps matches TRBD1 (5 bases). V shed 6 bases and J shed 4 bases, with 12 bases lying between them. The length of the CDR3 is 13 residues. Per the germline V gene, CDR1 is KGHSH and CDR2 is LQKENI.

The chain joins TRBV6-6 to TRBJ2-6; TRBD2 might be the D (7 bases). The CDR3 spans 16 residues. CDR1 is MNHNY and CDR2 is SVGAGI in the germline V gene (reference sequence). V was pared by 4 bases and J by 2 bases, with 12 bases between. Here the CDR3 reads CASSFGGRAGANVLTF. DNA for the CDR3: TGTGCCAGCAGTTTCGGGGGGCGAGCTGGGGCCAACGTCCTGACTTTC.

The chain is built from TRBV5-1 and TRBJ2-5; 11 positions match TRBD1. CDR3 length: 15 amino acids. Germline lookup yields CDR1 SGHRS and CDR2 YFSETQ. Trimming took 4 bases from V and 6 from J; bases not matched to a gene: 8. This chain's CDR3 is CASSIPGTGGKTQYF. DNA of the CDR3: TGCGCCAGCAGCATCCCCGGGACAGGGGGGAAGACCCAGTACTTC.

DNA of the CDR3: TGTGCCAGCATTTTAGAGGAGGGCACCGGGGAGCTGTTTTTT. This translates into CASILEEGTGELFF. The chain couples TRBV6-5 to TRBJ2-2; tentative D call: TRBD2 (6 bases). V shed 7 bases and J shed 4 bases, with 13 bases lying between them. This CDR3 is 14 amino acids long. Germline-derived CDR1 and CDR2 are MNHEY and SVGAGI.

The DNA for the CDR3 is TGTGCCAGCAGCCAAGTAGTAGCAGAAAATGAAAAACTGTTTTTT. This translates into CASSQVVAENEKLFF. This chain uses TRBV4-2 with TRBJ1-4, with D uncertain. Trimming took 1 base from V and 5 from J, leaving 11 bases between them. CDR1 is LGHNA, CDR2 YNFKEQ, per germline. There are 15 residues in the CDR3.

The rearrangement links TRBV6-5 to TRBJ1-6, with unresolved D. The CDR3 extends over 15 amino acids. V lost 7 bases to trimming and J lost 3 bases, with 13 bases between them. Germline V gene lookup returns CDR1 MNHEY and CDR2 SVGAGI. This chain's CDR3 is CASKKRVYYNSPLHF. The CDR3 DNA is TGTGCCAGCAAGAAGAGGGTATACTATAATTCACCCCTCCACTTT.

The rearrangement joins TRBV7-3 to TRBJ2-7; tentatively, D is TRBD2 (5 bases). The length of the CDR3 is 15 residues. Trimming cost V 7 bases and J 1 base, with 17 bases left between them. Germline loops: CDR1 SGHTA, CDR2 FQGTGA. CDR3 sequence reads: CASTARVKDSYEQYF. CDR3 in DNA: TGTGCCAGCACCGCGAGGGTGAAAGATTCCTACGAGCAGTACTTC.

This rearrangement joins TRBV19 to TRBJ1-2; a possible D gene is TRBD1 (6 bases). There are 14 residues in the CDR3. V was clipped by 3 bases and J by 2 bases, with 10 bases between them. CDR1 is LNHDA and CDR2 is SQIVND in the germline V gene (reference sequence). CDR3 nucleotides: TGTGCCAGTAGTATCCTGACAGGCAACTATGGCTACACCTTC. Its protein product is CASSILTGNYGYTF. Using reference TRBV19 and TRBJ1-2 for the parts outside the CDR3, the full variable domain is DGGITQSPKYLFRKEGQNVTLSCEQNLNHDAMYWYRQDPGQGLRLIYYSQIVNDFQKGDIAEGYSVSREKKESFPLTVTSAQKNPTAFYLCASSILTGNYGYTFGSGTRLTVV.

V usage is TRBV18 and J usage is TRBJ2-7, with D possibly being TRBD2 (6 bases). The germline gives CDR1 KGHSH, CDR2 LQKENI. The CDR3 length is 16 residues. Trimming shortened V by 4 bases and J by 4 bases, and 20 bases separated the two germline ends. CDR3 sequence: CASSLGTALGSYEQYF. CDR3 coding DNA: TGTGCCAGCTCACTCGGGACTGCGCTGGGGTCATACGAGCAGTACTTC. Full variable domain (remainder filled in from reference TRBV18 and TRBJ2-7): NAGVMQNPRHLVRRRGQEARLRCSPMKGHSHVYWYRQLPEEGLKFMVYLQKENIIDESGMPKERFSAEFPKEGPSILRIQQVVRGDSAAYFCASSLGTALGSYEQYFGPGTRLTVT.

The chain couples TRBV19 to TRBJ2-3; 9 nucleotides align to TRBD1. The CDR3 runs 14 residues. Trimming took 5 bases from V and 5 from J; bases not matched to a gene: 5. Germline CDR1 LNHDA, CDR2 SQIVND (reference sequence). The DNA of the CDR3 is TGTGCCAGTAGTCGGGGGACAGGGAAAGATACGCAGTATTTT. As protein: CASSRGTGKDTQYF.